Below, 26 T cell receptor beta chains from the same sample are listed, as sequenced in a study of cytomegalovirus exposure and HLA in healthy donors. The PCR was carried out with 60 Vbeta primers and 13 Jbeta primers. Sequencing used immunoSEQ multiplex PCR; TCRdb keeps in-frame clones, though not all of them. The sample consists of under 200,000 clones, around 86% of them appearing once. Sequencing input: PBMCs. These receptors originate from a human donor in good health.

The CDR3 sequence: CASSQDLMTHGNTIYF. For the CDR3, the DNA is TGCGCCAGCAGCCAAGATCTGATGACTCACGGAAACACCATATATTTT. This chain connects TRBV4-3 to TRBJ1-3; D gene unclear. Trimming removed 0 bases from V and 4 bases from J, with 13 bases in between. This CDR3 has 16 amino acids. Germline V gives CDR1 LGHNA, CDR2 YSLEER.

V usage is TRBV5-1 and J usage is TRBJ1-3, with D perhaps matching TRBD1 (5 bases). This CDR3 has 14 amino acids. Germline CDR1 and CDR2: SGHRS and YFSETQ. The V end was cut by 0 bases, the J end by 4 bases, with 8 bases between. The CDR3 region is CASSLEGQGNTIYF. As DNA, the CDR3 is TGCGCCAGCAGCTTGGAGGGGCAGGGAAACACCATATATTTT.

The chain has TRBV11-3 and TRBJ1-6, with 11 positions matching TRBD1. Germline trimming cut 5 bases from V and 7 bases from J; bases unmatched to any gene: 16. CDR3 length: 19 amino acids. Germline CDR1 SGHNT, CDR2 YENEEA. The chain's CDR3 is CASSGGRDRGFGMNSPLHF. In DNA, the CDR3 is TGTGCCAGCAGCGGAGGACGGGACAGGGGGTTCGGTATGAATTCACCCCTCCACTTT.

The chain couples TRBV7-9 to TRBJ2-2, with D possibly TRBD1 on 5 matching bases. CDR1 and CDR2 (germline): SEHNR, FQNEAQ (reference sequence). The CDR3 is 17 residues long. Trimming took 5 bases from V and 3 from J, leaving 19 bases between them. CDR3: CASSERTGGRDTGELFF. The CDR3 DNA sequence: TGTGCCAGCAGCGAGCGTACAGGCGGTCGTGACACCGGGGAGCTGTTTTTT.

The rearrangement joins TRBV27 to TRBJ1-2; possibly TRBD1 for D (5 bases). The germline V and J ends were trimmed by 5 bases and 6 bases, with 16 bases remaining between them. The CDR3 runs to 14 residues. In germline, CDR1 is MNHEY, CDR2 SMNVEV (reference sequence). The DNA for the CDR3 is TGTGCCAGCAGTAGGGGAGGGTTTTCAGATGGCTACACCTTC. Translating it yields CASSRGGFSDGYTF.

The gene calls are TRBV27 and TRBJ2-7; 8 nucleotides match TRBD1. This CDR3 is built from 15 residues. V lost 5 bases, J lost 2 bases, and 8 bases stayed unmatched. Germline V gene data show CDR1 as MNHEY and CDR2 as SMNVEV (reference sequence). This CDR3 is CASSLTPGQAYEQYF. The CDR3 nucleotides read TGTGCCAGCAGTCTTACCCCGGGACAGGCCTACGAGCAGTACTTC.

This chain joins TRBV6-1 and TRBJ1-5; 7 bases are shared with TRBD1. J was trimmed by 6 bases and V by 2 bases; bases with no gene match: 10. The CDR3 is made up of 16 amino acids. Germline V CDR1 and CDR2: MNHNS, SASEGT. CDR3 nucleotides: TGTGCCAGCAGTGAAAACATGGCTCAGGGGGGTCAGCCCCAGCATTTT. This encodes CASSENMAQGGQPQHF.

The chain uses TRBV20-1 and TRBJ2-7; 11 bases agree with TRBD2. J lost 9 bases, V lost 6 bases, and 4 bases had no gene match. Germline assignment: CDR1 DFQATT and CDR2 SNEGSKA (reference sequence). The CDR3 has 11 amino acids. CDR3 sequence: CSASSGGAQYF. The CDR3 coding sequence is TGCAGTGCAAGTAGCGGGGGGGCGCAGTACTTC.

In the case of this clone: At one boundary the junction diverges from the germline segment, which might be a read error. The chain links TRBV7-9 to TRBJ2-2; tentative D call: TRBD2 (5 bases). This CDR3 spans 15 amino acids. CDR1 is SEHNR and CDR2 is FQNEAQ in the germline V gene (reference sequence). In nucleotides, the CDR3 is TGTTCCAGCAGCTTCCTCGGAGGGAACACCGGGGAGCTGTTTTTT. This gives the protein CSSSFLGGNTGELFF.

The chain has TRBV7-8 and TRBJ2-4, with 10 bases fitting TRBD2. Germline V gives CDR1 SGHVS, CDR2 FQNEAQ. Trimming cost V 4 bases and J 3 bases; bases outside gene matches: 3. This CDR3 region has 15 residues. CDR3 bases: TGTGCCAGCAGCTCGCTAGCGGGGGACAAAAACATTCAGTACTTC. It codes for CASSSLAGDKNIQYF.

The rearrangement uses TRBV19 and TRBJ1-6; D perhaps matches TRBD1 (6 bases). CDR1 and CDR2 (germline): LNHDA, SQIVND (reference sequence). There are 14 residues in the CDR3. V lost 6 bases and J 5 bases, leaving 11 bases between the germline ends. CDR3 residues: CASRGTRDNSPLHF. The CDR3 DNA is TGTGCCAGTAGGGGGACAAGGGATAATTCACCCCTCCACTTT. Full variable domain (missing parts from reference TRBV19 and TRBJ1-6): DGGITQSPKYLFRKEGQNVTLSCEQNLNHDAMYWYRQDPGQGLRLIYYSQIVNDFQKGDIAEGYSVSREKKESFPLTVTSAQKNPTAFYLCASRGTRDNSPLHFGNGTRLTVT.

The V and J genes are TRBV19 and TRBJ1-5; TRBD1 matches at 7 bases. V dropped 5 bases and J dropped 2; count of bases not matched to a gene: 3. CDR1 LNHDA and CDR2 SQIVND come from the germline V gene (reference sequence). This CDR3 is built from 14 residues. CDR3 in amino acids: CASSLTGGNQPQHF. Written as DNA, the CDR3 is TGTGCCAGTAGTTTAACAGGGGGCAATCAGCCCCAGCATTTT.

The rearrangement links TRBV10-3 to TRBJ2-7, with a possible D match to TRBD2 (6 bases). V was shortened by 8 bases and J by 1 base, with 12 bases between the two germline ends. The CDR3 is made up of 13 amino acids. Germline values: CDR1 ENHRY, CDR2 SYGVKD. CDR3 amino acids: CAISEGRSYEQYF. CDR3 nucleotide sequence: TGTGCCATCTCGGAGGGGAGGTCCTACGAGCAGTACTTC.

The chain carries TRBV11-3 and TRBJ2-3, with a tentative D call TRBD1 (5 bases). This CDR3 region has 13 residues. V lost 5 bases and J 4 bases, leaving 10 bases between the germline ends. Germline assignment: CDR1 SGHNT and CDR2 YENEEA. CDR3 sequence (DNA): TGTGCCAGCAGCCCGAGACAGTCAGATACGCAGTATTTT. Protein sequence: CASSPRQSDTQYF. Full variable domain (missing parts from reference TRBV11-3 and TRBJ2-3): EAGVVQSPRYKIIEKKQPVAFWCNPISGHNTLYWYLQNLGQGPELLIRYENEEAVDDSQLPKDRFSAERLKGVDSTLKIQPAELGDSAVYLCASSPRQSDTQYFGPGTRLTVL.

This chain uses TRBV11-2 with TRBJ2-1; 10 nucleotides align to TRBD2. V shed 7 bases and J 7 bases; nucleotides not matched to a gene: 13. CDR1 is SGHAT, CDR2 FQNNGV, per germline. The CDR3 is 16 residues long. Written as DNA, the CDR3 is TGTGCCAGCAACCCCTCCCGAGGACTAGCGGTGAATGAGCAGTTCTTC. Translating it yields CASNPSRGLAVNEQFF. The full variable domain, completed using reference TRBV11-2 and TRBJ2-1, is EAGVAQSPRYKIIEKRQSVAFWCNPISGHATLYWYQQILGQGPKLLIQFQNNGVVDDSQLPKDRFSAERLKGVDSTLKIQPAKLEDSAVYLCASNPSRGLAVNEQFFGPGTRLTVL.

The V gene is TRBV29-1, the J gene TRBJ1-3; possible D gene TRBD1, 6 bases. This CDR3 has 16 residues. The germline gives CDR1 SQVTM, CDR2 ANQGSEA. V was trimmed by 1 base and J by 1 base, leaving 14 bases between them. CDR3 DNA: TGCAGCGTTGAAGCACAGGGAATAGAATCTGGAAACACCATATATTTT. Amino acid sequence: CSVEAQGIESGNTIYF.

CDR3 protein: CASSYTGQSTDTQYF. DNA for the CDR3: TGTGCCAGCAGTTACACGGGACAGAGCACAGATACGCAGTATTTT. This chain uses TRBV6-5 with TRBJ2-3, with 7 nucleotides matching TRBD1. The germline V gene encodes CDR1 MNHEY and CDR2 SVGAGI. This CDR3 spans 15 amino acids. V was pared by 2 bases and J by 0 bases, with 2 bases of the junction left unmatched.

V gene TRBV6-5 combines with J gene TRBJ2-5; 13 bases fit TRBD2. CDR1 is MNHEY and CDR2 is SVGAGI in the germline V gene. V lost 4 bases, J lost 4 bases, and 3 bases stayed unmatched. This CDR3 comprises 15 residues. This chain's CDR3 is CASSSRTSGGETQYF. The CDR3 nucleotides are TGTGCCAGCAGTTCCAGGACTAGCGGGGGAGAGACCCAGTACTTC.

V and J are TRBV6-1 and TRBJ2-1; 11 bases map to TRBD2. Germline lookup yields CDR1 MNHNS and CDR2 SASEGT. Unmatched junction bases numbered 0, after V lost 8 bases and J lost 3 bases. The CDR3 consists of 13 residues. The CDR3 DNA sequence: TGTGCCAGCGGGACTAGCGGCTACAATGAGCAGTTCTTC. As protein: CASGTSGYNEQFF.

CDR3 sequence reads: CASSRIPGDETQYF. CDR3 DNA: TGCGCCAGCAGCCGAATTCCGGGGGACGAGACCCAGTACTTC. This chain uses TRBV4-1 with TRBJ2-5; D might be TRBD2 (6 bases). V lost 4 bases, J lost 5 bases, and 14 bases lay in between. CDR1 and CDR2 from the germline V gene are MGHRA and YSYEKL. The CDR3 runs to 14 residues.

J is TRBJ1-2 and V is TRBV4-1; the D is unclear. V was cut by 5 bases and J by 4 bases, with 17 bases left in between. CDR1 is MGHRA, CDR2 YSYEKL, per germline. The CDR3 spans 15 residues. Written as DNA, the CDR3 is TGCGCCAGCAGCTCAATCGGGCTCGGAGGCTATGGCTACACCTTC. Its protein product is CASSSIGLGGYGYTF.

The rearrangement joins TRBV11-2 to TRBJ2-3, with D perhaps TRBD1 (5 bases). Between the trimmed V and J ends, which lost 1 base and 1 base, there was a span of 9 bases. Germline-derived CDR1 and CDR2 are SGHAT and FQNNGV. The CDR3 is made up of 15 amino acids. The chain's CDR3 is CASSLAGKGTDTQYF. The CDR3 coding sequence is TGTGCCAGCAGCTTAGCAGGGAAGGGCACAGATACGCAGTATTTT.

This chain links TRBV5-1 with TRBJ2-1; TRBD2 matches at 13 bases. This CDR3 region has 17 residues. The junction had 10 bases not matched to a gene; V was cut back by 4 bases and J by 6 bases. CDR1 is SGHRS, CDR2 YFSETQ, per germline. CDR3 sequence (DNA): TGCGCCAGCAGCGACATACTAGCGGGGGGGTCGAGCAATGAGCAGTTCTTC. As protein: CASSDILAGGSSNEQFF.

The chain carries TRBV5-4 and TRBJ2-3, with D tentatively TRBD2 (7 bases). Trimming took off 4 bases at V and 0 bases at J, with 21 bases between the two ends. CDR1 is SGHNT, CDR2 YYREEE, per germline (reference sequence). This CDR3 comprises 18 residues. The DNA for the CDR3 is TGTGCCAGCAGCGCAGGGGACTACCCGACACTTAGCACAGATACGCAGTATTTT. It translates to CASSAGDYPTLSTDTQYF.

V gene TRBV19 combines with J gene TRBJ1-5, with D perhaps TRBD1 (5 bases). The germline CDR1 and CDR2 sequences are LNHDA and SQIVND (reference sequence). The germline V and J ends were trimmed by 5 bases and 2 bases, with 7 bases remaining between them. There are 13 residues in the CDR3. The CDR3 nucleotides read TGTGCCAGTAGTCCCAGGGGCAATCAGCCCCAGCATTTT. This codes for CASSPRGNQPQHF.

This rearrangement joins TRBV5-1 to TRBJ1-2, with D possibly being TRBD1 (6 bases). In germline, CDR1 is SGHRS, CDR2 YFSETQ. V gave up 6 bases and J gave up 8 bases, with 23 bases separating them. This CDR3 is 15 amino acids long. CDR3 nucleotide sequence: TGCGCCAGCATTTCCACAGGGAGGGGGGTGTTGGGCTACACCTTC. This gives the protein CASISTGRGVLGYTF.